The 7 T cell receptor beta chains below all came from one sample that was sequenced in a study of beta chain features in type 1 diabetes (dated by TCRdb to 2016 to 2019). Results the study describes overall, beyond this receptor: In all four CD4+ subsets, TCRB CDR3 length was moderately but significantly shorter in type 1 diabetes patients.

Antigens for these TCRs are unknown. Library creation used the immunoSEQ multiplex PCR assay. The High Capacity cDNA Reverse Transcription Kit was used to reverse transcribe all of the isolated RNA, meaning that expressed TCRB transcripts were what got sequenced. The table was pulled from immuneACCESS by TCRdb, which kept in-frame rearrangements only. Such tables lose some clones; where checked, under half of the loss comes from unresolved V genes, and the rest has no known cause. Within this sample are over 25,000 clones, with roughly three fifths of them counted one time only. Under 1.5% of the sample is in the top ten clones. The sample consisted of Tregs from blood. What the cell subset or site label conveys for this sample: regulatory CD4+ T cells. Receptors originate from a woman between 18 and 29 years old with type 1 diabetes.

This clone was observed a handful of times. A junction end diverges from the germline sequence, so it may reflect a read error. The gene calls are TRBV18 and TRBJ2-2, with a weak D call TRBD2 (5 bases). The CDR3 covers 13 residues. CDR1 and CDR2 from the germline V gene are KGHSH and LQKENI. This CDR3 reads CASSLANTGELLF. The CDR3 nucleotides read TGTGCCAGCTCTCTTGCGAACACCGGGGAGCTGCTTTTT.

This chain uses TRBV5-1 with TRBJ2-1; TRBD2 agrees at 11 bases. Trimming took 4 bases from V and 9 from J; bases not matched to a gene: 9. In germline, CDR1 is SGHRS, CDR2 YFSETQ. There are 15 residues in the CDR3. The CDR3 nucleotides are TGCGCCAGCAGCGGTGGGACTAGCGGACCCCTTGAGCAGTTCTTC. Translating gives CASSGGTSGPLEQFF.

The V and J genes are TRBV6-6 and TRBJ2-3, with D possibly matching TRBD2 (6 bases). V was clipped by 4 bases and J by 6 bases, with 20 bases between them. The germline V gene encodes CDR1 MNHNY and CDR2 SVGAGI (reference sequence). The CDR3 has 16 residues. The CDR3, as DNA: TGTGCCAGCAGTTCCCCGCCCGGGGGTGGTCGGGATACGCAGTATTTT. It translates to CASSSPPGGGRDTQYF.

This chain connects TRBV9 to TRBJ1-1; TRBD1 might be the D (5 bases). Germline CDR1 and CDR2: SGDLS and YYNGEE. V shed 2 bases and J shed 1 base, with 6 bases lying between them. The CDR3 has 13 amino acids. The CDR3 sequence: CASSVDKNTEAFF. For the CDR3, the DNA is TGTGCCAGCAGCGTGGACAAGAACACTGAAGCTTTCTTT.

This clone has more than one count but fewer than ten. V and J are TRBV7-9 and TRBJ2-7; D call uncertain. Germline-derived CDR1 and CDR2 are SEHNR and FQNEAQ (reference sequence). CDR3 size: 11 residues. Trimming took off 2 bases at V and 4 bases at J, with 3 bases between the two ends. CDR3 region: CASSLLYEQYF. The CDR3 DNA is TGTGCCAGCAGCTTACTATACGAGCAGTACTTC.

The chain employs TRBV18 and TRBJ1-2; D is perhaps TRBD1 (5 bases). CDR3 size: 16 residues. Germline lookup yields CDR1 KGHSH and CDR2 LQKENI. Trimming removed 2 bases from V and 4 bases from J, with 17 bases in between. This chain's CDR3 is CASSPWGTGDSYGYTF. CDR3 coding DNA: TGTGCCAGCTCACCATGGGGTACAGGTGACTCCTATGGCTACACCTTC.

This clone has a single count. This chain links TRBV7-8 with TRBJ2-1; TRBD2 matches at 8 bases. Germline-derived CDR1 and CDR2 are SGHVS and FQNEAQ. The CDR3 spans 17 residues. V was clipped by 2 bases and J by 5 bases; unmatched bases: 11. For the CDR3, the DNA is TGTGCCAGCAGCTTATTACAGAGGGCGGGAGGACACAATGAGCAGTTCTTC. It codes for CASSLLQRAGGHNEQFF. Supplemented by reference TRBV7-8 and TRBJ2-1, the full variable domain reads GAGVSQSPRYKVAKRGQDVALRCDPISGHVSLFWYQQALGQGPEFLTYFQNEAQLDKSGLPSDRFFAERPEGSVSTLKIQRTQQEDSAVYLCASSLLQRAGGHNEQFFGPGTRLTVL.